Below, one T cell receptor beta chain is given with its context. Some clones are missing from TCRdb's copy, which holds only in-frame ones; the method was immunoSEQ multiplex PCR. The table lists 13,000 or so clones, more than 70% of them singletons. This sample was taken from a study of T cell changes during pregnancy in multiple sclerosis. J lost 3 bases, V lost 3 bases, and 8 bases had no gene match. The CDR3 has 15 amino acids. The germline V gene encodes CDR1 SGDLS and CDR2 YYNGEE. The source material was CD8+ T cells from peripheral blood mononuclear cells, sampled in the first trimester of pregnancy. The V gene is TRBV9, the J gene TRBJ1-1, with TRBD1 matching 7 bases. This sequence was found in a female donor with multiple sclerosis, enrolled in a pregnancy study. The DNA for the CDR3 is TGTGCCAGCAGCGAGGACAGGATCGGGGACACTGAAGCTTTCTTT. Protein sequence: CASSEDRIGDTEAFF. Combining the CDR3 with reference TRBV9 and TRBJ1-1 gives the whole variable domain DSGVTQTPKHLITATGQRVTLRCSPRSGDLSVYWYQQSLDQGLQFLIQYYNGEERAKGNILERFSAQQFPDLHSELNLSSLELGDSALYFCASSEDRIGDTEAFFGQGTRLTVV.